The TCR beta chain under discussion was sequenced for a study of patients and donors after allogeneic stem cell transplantation (dated by TCRdb to about 2020). In this sample, this clonotype turned up a few times. The clone's antigen remains unknown. Nothing much larger sits one base from this clone, and base qualities are not available. The CDR3 contains 15 residues, cysteine and phenylalanine counted. Left in the record is the CDR3 DNA by itself, 45 bases read in frame from the first base. CDR1 is given as MNHNS and CDR2 as SASEGT, both from the germline V gene. V and J are truncated by 5 bases and 9 bases respectively, leaving an intervening sequence of 20 bases. The protocol used for the library was RT-PCR. The sequencer was a NextSeq 550. TCRdb passed the public sequencing reads through fastp at Q25 and MiXCR, retaining productive beta sequences. Every CDR3 protein is listed once, alongside the most common genes and DNA of its rows. This sample holds some 230,000 distinct CDR3 sequences; 14% were observed only once. The ten biggest clones cover approximately 10% of the sample.

The sample consisted of blood, either unsorted or a sorted T cell fraction (not recorded which). This chain joins TRBV6-1 to TRBJ1-5, and perhaps TRBD1 as D gene, on 5 matching bases. The receptor comes from a human donor who was either an allogeneic HSCT recipient or a stem cell or donor lymphocyte infusion donor (not recorded which). It is not recorded whose cells these are; they may come from a transplant donor. The nucleotide sequence reads as follows: TGTGCCAGCAGTCAAGGGGCAAGGACTGGCTGGCCCCAGCATTTT. This sequence encodes CASSQGARTGWPQHF.